Following are 18 T cell receptor beta chains from one sample sequenced in a study of blood T cell repertoires in COVID-19. Sequenced by immunoSEQ multiplex PCR; TCRdb stores in-frame clones only, minus some. The sample holds some 160,000 clones, around 84% seen once. Material: PBMCs or T cells enriched from blood (not recorded which). These receptors all stem from a woman between 50 and 59 years old who had recovered from COVID-19.

This clone was picked up one time. This sequence joins TRBV10-3 and TRBJ1-5; D unclear. Trimming shortened V by 9 bases and J by 2 bases, and 11 bases separated the two germline ends. The CDR3 length is 13 residues. Germline loops: CDR1 ENHRY, CDR2 SYGVKD. The CDR3 loop reads CAISGIGNQPQHF. In nucleotides, the CDR3 is TGTGCCATTTCGGGGATTGGCAATCAGCCCCAGCATTTT.

V and J are TRBV7-9 and TRBJ2-3, with 8 bases identical to TRBD2. The germline V gene has CDR1 SEHNR and CDR2 FQNEAQ (reference sequence). V was pared by 3 bases and J by 0 bases, with 8 bases of the junction left unmatched. The CDR3 spans 17 residues. CDR3: CASSFYRGGRSTDTQYF. In DNA, the CDR3 is TGTGCCAGCAGCTTCTATCGGGGGGGCCGGAGCACAGATACGCAGTATTTT.

The V gene is TRBV2, the J gene TRBJ1-5; 7 nucleotides line up with TRBD1. CDR1 and CDR2 (germline): SNHLY, FYNNEI. The V and J ends lost 4 bases and 3 bases, in that order; junction bases with no gene match: 6. This CDR3 comprises 15 residues. DNA of the CDR3: TGTGCCAGCAGTGTTAGCCAGGGGGTCAATCAGCCCCAGCATTTT. Protein product: CASSVSQGVNQPQHF.

The chain recombines TRBV19 with TRBJ2-2; unclear D gene. The CDR3 runs to 13 residues. V lost 6 bases, J lost 1 base, and 6 bases lay in between. The germline V gene has CDR1 LNHDA and CDR2 SQIVND (reference sequence). The CDR3 protein is CASRSGNTGELFF. In nucleotides, the CDR3 is TGTGCCAGTAGGTCAGGGAACACCGGGGAGCTGTTTTTT.

The chain uses TRBV11-3 and TRBJ2-2; D ambiguous. The V gene lost 0 bases and the J gene lost 5 bases, with 7 bases spanning the gap. Germline V lookup: CDR1 SGHNT, CDR2 YENEEA. CDR3 size: 14 residues. The CDR3 is CASSLEPKTGELFF. The DNA of the CDR3 is TGTGCCAGCAGCTTAGAGCCTAAAACCGGGGAGCTGTTTTTT.

This chain links TRBV5-1 with TRBJ2-3, with TRBD2 identical over 9 bases. With V trimmed by 3 bases and J by 4 bases, 9 bases remained unmatched. The length of the CDR3 is 16 residues. The germline V gene encodes CDR1 SGHRS and CDR2 YFSETQ. CDR3 sequence reads: CASSWDSGSAPDTQYF. Here the CDR3 DNA reads TGCGCCAGCAGCTGGGATAGCGGGAGCGCCCCAGATACGCAGTATTTT. The full variable domain, completed using reference TRBV5-1 and TRBJ2-3, is KAGVTQTPRYLIKTRGQQVTLSCSPISGHRSVSWYQQTPGQGLQFLFEYFSETQRNKGNFPGRFSGRQFSNSRSEMNVSTLELGDSALYLCASSWDSGSAPDTQYFGPGTRLTVL.

This clone was recorded a few times. V is TRBV19 and J is TRBJ2-1; 8 bases line up with TRBD2. This CDR3 is 16 amino acids long. The V and J ends lost 5 bases and 0 bases, in that order; junction bases with no gene match: 6. Germline CDR1 reads LNHDA; CDR2 reads SQIVND (reference sequence). CDR3 sequence (DNA): TGTGCCAGTAGTGGCGGGAGGACAAGCTCCTACAATGAGCAGTTCTTC. It encodes CASSGGRTSSYNEQFF.

V is TRBV6-5 and J is TRBJ2-3, with a possible D match to TRBD2 (6 bases). The ends were cut back, 6 bases at V and 1 base at J, with 14 bases in the middle. The CDR3 totals 15 residues. Germline values: CDR1 MNHEY, CDR2 SVGAGI. The CDR3 protein is CASRGGEGGTDTQYF. CDR3 nucleotides: TGTGCCAGCAGGGGAGGTGAAGGGGGCACAGATACGCAGTATTTT.

V and J are TRBV12-5 and TRBJ2-1, with no clear D. Germline values: CDR1 LGHNT, CDR2 FRNRAP. The CDR3 runs 13 residues. V was cut by 8 bases and J by 5 bases, with 13 bases left in between. The CDR3 sequence is CASTPPADNEQFF. The CDR3 region has the DNA TGTGCTAGTACCCCTCCGGCGGACAATGAGCAGTTCTTC. The whole variable domain, remainder taken from reference TRBV12-5 and TRBJ2-1, is DARVTQTPRHKVTEMGQEVTMRCQPILGHNTVFWYRQTMMQGLELLAYFRNRAPLDDSGMPKDRFSAEMPDATLATLKIQPSEPRDSAVYFCASTPPADNEQFFGPGTRLTVL.

The DNA of the CDR3 is TGTGCCAGCAGCTTGGATCCTGACTATGGCTACACCTTC. Amino acid sequence: CASSLDPDYGYTF. The rearrangement links TRBV5-4 to TRBJ1-2; D is unclear. Germline CDR1 SGHNT, CDR2 YYREEE (reference sequence). Trimming pared 0 bases from V and 3 bases from J, leaving 6 bases between. The CDR3 has 13 residues.

The chain has TRBV19 and TRBJ2-2, with 8 bases that match TRBD2. The CDR3 loop spans 15 amino acids. From germline, CDR1 is LNHDA and CDR2 SQIVND (reference sequence). The J segment lost 5 bases and the V segment lost 5 bases, leaving 7 bases of the junction unmatched. CDR3 sequence reads: CASSPRGVGTGELFF. The CDR3 DNA is TGTGCCAGTAGTCCGCGGGGGGTTGGGACCGGGGAGCTGTTTTTT.

V gene TRBV21-1 combines with J gene TRBJ2-6; TRBD1, the table's D call, lacks a check against the DNA. TRBV21-1 has pseudogene status. This CDR3 has 16 residues. This CDR3 reads CASGGQGSSGANVLTF. The CDR3 bases are TGTGCCAGTGGGGGACAGGGGAGCTCTGGGGCCAACGTCCTGACTTTC.

The V and J genes are TRBV7-2 and TRBJ1-1; possible D gene TRBD1, 6 bases. This CDR3 is built from 18 residues. The germline V gene encodes CDR1 SGHTA and CDR2 FQGNSA. With 2 bases removed from V and 4 bases from J, the gap between germline ends came to 23 bases. CDR3: CASSLTSGQRGARTEAFF. CDR3 coding DNA: TGTGCCAGCAGCTTAACGAGCGGCCAGCGGGGGGCTCGCACTGAAGCTTTCTTT.

V gene TRBV19 combines with J gene TRBJ1-5; 11 bases are shared with TRBD1. J lost 7 bases, V lost 8 bases, and 7 bases had no gene match. The CDR3 is made up of 14 amino acids. Germline V lookup: CDR1 LNHDA, CDR2 SQIVND (reference sequence). The CDR3 loop is CASGGTGGRQPQHF. The CDR3 region has the DNA TGTGCCAGTGGCGGGACAGGGGGACGGCAGCCCCAGCATTTT. Full variable domain (rest looked up from reference TRBV19 and TRBJ1-5): DGGITQSPKYLFRKEGQNVTLSCEQNLNHDAMYWYRQDPGQGLRLIYYSQIVNDFQKGDIAEGYSVSREKKESFPLTVTSAQKNPTAFYLCASGGTGGRQPQHFGDGTRLSIL.

The chain carries TRBV5-4 and TRBJ1-2, with 8 nucleotides matching TRBD1. The CDR3 extends over 14 amino acids. Germline V gene sequence: CDR1 SGHNT, CDR2 YYREEE (reference sequence). V shed 4 bases and J 3 bases; nucleotides not matched to a gene: 5. The CDR3 nucleotides are TGTGCCAGCAGCAGCCAACAGGGGGACTATGGCTACACCTTC. Its protein product is CASSSQQGDYGYTF.

The rearrangement uses TRBV27 and TRBJ1-6; no reliable D call. The CDR3 is 15 residues long. V lost 4 bases to trimming and J lost 3 bases, with 10 bases between them. Germline V gene sequence: CDR1 MNHEY, CDR2 SMNVEV (reference sequence). CDR3 in DNA: TGTGCCAGCAGTTCACCTAACGGCTATAATTCACCCCTCCACTTT. Translating it yields CASSSPNGYNSPLHF.

The rearrangement links TRBV28 to TRBJ2-7; the D gene is possibly TRBD2 (6 bases). Germline V gene lookup returns CDR1 MDHEN and CDR2 SYDVKM. The V end lost 10 bases, the J end lost 3 bases, and 13 bases lay between the germline ends. This CDR3 region has 12 residues. CDR3 sequence: CATWGSGYEQYF. CDR3 DNA sequence: TGTGCCACCTGGGGTAGCGGCTACGAGCAGTACTTC.

The V gene is TRBV5-1, the J gene TRBJ1-6; TRBD1 matches at 7 bases. The V and J ends lost 0 bases and 7 bases, in that order; junction bases with no gene match: 4. Looked up from germline, CDR1 is SGHRS and CDR2 is YFSETQ. CDR3 length: 15 residues. For the CDR3, the DNA is TGCGCCAGCAGCTTGGCGGGACAGCGAAATTCACCCCTCCACTTT. Encoded protein: CASSLAGQRNSPLHF.